One T cell receptor beta chain is described in this entry. The method was immunoSEQ multiplex PCR; TCRdb's version includes in-frame clones alone and lacks a portion of them. The sample has almost 70,000 clones; roughly nine tenths are singletons. The data were obtained in a study of technical replicates of blood from a few donors. Source material: PBMCs. The sequence derives from a human donor in good health. Some clones in this sample may be carry-over from other donors' samples.

The CDR3 loop reads CASSEASGRVNEQFF. The CDR3 DNA sequence: TGTGCCAGCAGTGAAGCTAGCGGGAGGGTCAATGAGCAGTTCTTC. The chain uses TRBV6-4 and TRBJ2-1, with 12 bases lining up with TRBD2. The CDR3 consists of 15 residues. With 3 bases clipped from V and 6 bases from J, the junction kept 3 bases outside the gene matches. Germline loops: CDR1 MRHNA, CDR2 SNTAGT.